This T cell receptor (beta chain) was recorded in a study of blood T cell repertoires in COVID-19. Study context: The United States, Italy and Spain were the sources of the acute and convalescent COVID-19 samples. Sources were T cells, B-cell-depleted T cells, or PBMCs; the material itself was cDNA or gDNA.

In the original analysis: For nucleated cells, counts were estimated from reference gene primer amplification. The data were produced by immunoSEQ multiplex PCR, yet TCRdb's version contains in-frame clones alone and is incomplete. That table furnishes V, J and clone size, whereas the DNA furnished D and trimming. The data contain around 80,000 clones, approximately 80% of them singletons. Trimming took 2 bases from V and 4 from J; bases not matched to a gene: 7. This CDR3 comprises 15 residues. Germline V gene lookup returns CDR1 KGHSH and CDR2 LQKENI. This chain joins TRBV18 and TRBJ2-7, with 8 nucleotides matching TRBD1. Sample: peripheral blood. This clonotype was sampled from a woman older than 75 with acute or convalescent COVID-19. CDR3 bases: TGTGCCAGCTCACCAGGTGGACAGGGTGGGTACGAGCAGTACTTC. It yields the protein CASSPGGQGGYEQYF.